The sequence of this T cell receptor beta chain was determined in a study of T cells in women clearing cervical HPV infection. Study information: Women with histologically confirmed HPV16-related CIN3 or worse, 2 with invasive cancer, served as cases. For cases, blood was sampled a median around 150 days after lesion detection, interquartile range about 80 to 220 days. HLA type could not be excluded as a confounder. Study results and limitations: CIN3+ cases had significantly higher TCR richness than controls; evenness did not differ.

CDR1 LGHNA and CDR2 YNFKEQ come from the germline V gene. The CDR3 has 15 residues. Repertoires were generated with immunoSEQ multiplex PCR, while TCRdb's copy carries only in-frame clones and drops some. This table holds about 23,000 clones. Regarding this clone: Its antigen remains unknown. One end of the junction fails to match germline, which may point to a read error. The read ends 3 residues shy of where the CDR3 ends; the end is completed using the germline J gene.

This clonotype was sampled from a woman between 18 and 70 years old with a cervical HPV16 infection that either progressed to CIN3+ or cleared (not recorded which). The chain recombines TRBV4-2 with TRBJ1-2; no definite D call. Sequencing input: blood buffy coat. The part of the CDR3 DNA that was read is TGCGCCAGCAGCCAAGATGTTGGCACCCACTATGGC. Amino acids: CASSQDVGTHYG. The whole CDR3 is CASSQDVGTHYGYTF.